This TCR beta chain stems from a study of CD8+CD57+ T cells in acquired aplastic anemia. Study as a whole: The average for DNA from sorted CD4+ and CD8+ cells was roughly 3 ug. Healthy donors yielded some 10 million CD4+ cell reads on average. Study results and limitations: Common to patients and controls were approximately 30 CD8+ CDR3 sequences.

Remarks on this clonotype: As yet, its antigen is unknown. This likely comes from a read error, as the CDR3 has no conserved phenylalanine or tryptophan at its end. No DNA is shown, since the ends of the CDR3 on it are uncertain; the CDR3 is the one TCRdb lists.

Investigators profiled TCR beta VDJ and CDR3 from genomic DNA template. TCRdb re-derived calls from the reads in MiXCR, one entry per CDR3 protein. Among roughly 420,000 distinct CDR3 sequences listed, 65% to 75% were seen once. The sequence was obtained from a human donor in good health, serving as a control. The specimen was sorted CD4+, CD8+, or CD8+CD57+ T cells (not recorded which) from PBMCs.

This CDR3 reads CASSATAGGSSLGY. The rearrangement joins TRBV2 to TRBJ1-6. CDR1 is SNHLY, CDR2 FYNNEI, per germline. The CDR3 is made up of 14 amino acids, end residues included.